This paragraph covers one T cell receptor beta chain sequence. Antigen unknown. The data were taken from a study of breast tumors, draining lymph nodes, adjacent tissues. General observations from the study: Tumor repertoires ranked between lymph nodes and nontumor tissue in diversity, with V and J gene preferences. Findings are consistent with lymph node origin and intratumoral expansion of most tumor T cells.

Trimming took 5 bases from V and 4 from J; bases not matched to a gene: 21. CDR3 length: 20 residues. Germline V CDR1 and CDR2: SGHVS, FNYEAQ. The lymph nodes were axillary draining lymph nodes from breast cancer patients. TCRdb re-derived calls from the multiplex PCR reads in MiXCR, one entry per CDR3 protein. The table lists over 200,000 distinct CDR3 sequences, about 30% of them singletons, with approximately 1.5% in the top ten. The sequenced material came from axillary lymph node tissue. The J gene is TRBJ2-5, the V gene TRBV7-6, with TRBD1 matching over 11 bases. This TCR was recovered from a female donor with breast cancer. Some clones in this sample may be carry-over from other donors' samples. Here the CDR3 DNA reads TGTGCCAGCAGCCAGACTAGCGGCTACGCGGGACAGGGGGGGATAGAGACCCAGTACTTC. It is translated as CASSQTSGYAGQGGIETQYF. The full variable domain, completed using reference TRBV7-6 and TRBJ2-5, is GAGVSQSPRYKVTKRGQDVALRCDPISGHVSLYWYRQALGQGPEFLTYFNYEAQQDKSGLPNDRFSAERPEGSISTLTIQRTEQRDSAMYRCASSQTSGYAGQGGIETQYFGPGTRLLVL.